These 20 T cell receptor beta chains originate from one sample sequenced in a study of T cells after posttransplantation cyclophosphamide. Busulfan-fludarabine conditioning, marrow transplant, and cyclophosphamide on days +3 and +4 were administered. Here immunoSEQ multiplex PCR was the method, and the copy in TCRdb shows in-frame clones only, minus some. The sample yields roughly 42,000 clones, 90% seen once. This sample comprised PBMCs, obtained less than 70 days after allogeneic stem cell transplant with posttransplant cyclophosphamide. The receptors were sampled from a male patient over 55 who received an allogeneic stem cell transplant from a related donor and was CMV-positive. Some T cells could come from the graft donor.

This clone was observed once. The V gene is TRBV6-6, the J gene TRBJ1-5; possibly TRBD1 for D (6 bases). Germline V gene sequence: CDR1 MNHNY, CDR2 SVGAGI (reference sequence). This CDR3 is 15 amino acids long. V was shortened by 6 bases and J by 6 bases, with 18 bases between the two germline ends. The CDR3 here is CASRPPGTKSQPQHF. The CDR3 DNA sequence: TGTGCCAGCAGACCCCCGGGGACAAAGAGTCAGCCCCAGCATTTT.

This rearrangement joins TRBV21-1 to TRBJ1-2; TRBD1 was called by the table and not checked on the DNA. TRBV21-1 is an annotated pseudogene. This CDR3 is 13 amino acids long. CDR3 coding DNA: TGTGCCAGCAGCAAGGGGGCGGACTATGGCTACACCTTC. Protein: CASSKGADYGYTF.

Points on this clone: An end of the junction does not agree with germline; a read error may underlie this. The chain carries TRBV15 and TRBJ2-3; TRBD2 matches 7 bases. The V gene's germline CDR1 is LNHNV and CDR2 YYDKDF (reference sequence). The CDR3 has 15 residues. The CDR3: CATSGDRGGTDTQYF. In DNA form, the CDR3 reads TGTGCCACCAGCGGAGATCGGGGGGGCACAGATACGCAGTATTTT. Drawing the rest from reference TRBV15 and TRBJ2-3, the complete variable domain is DAMVIQNPRYQVTQFGKPVTLSCSQTLNHNVMYWYQQKSSQAPKLLFHYYDKDFNNEADTPDNFQSRRPNTSFCFLDIRSPGLGDTAMYLCATSGDRGGTDTQYFGPGTRLTVL.

The CDR3: CASSLGSSVGAFF. The CDR3 DNA sequence: TGTGCCAGCAGCTTAGGGTCCTCAGTCGGGGCTTTCTTT. The chain employs TRBV7-9 and TRBJ1-1; no clear D gene. Germline CDR1 is SEHNR and CDR2 is FQNEAQ (reference sequence). CDR3 length: 13 residues. V lost 1 base and J lost 11, with 14 bases in between.

Notes on this clone: The junction differs from germline at one of its ends, possibly a read error. The chain combines TRBV10-3 with TRBJ2-3; 12 bases match TRBD2. The CDR3 covers 21 residues. The germline CDR1 and CDR2 sequences are ENHRY and SYGVKD. Here the CDR3 DNA reads TGTGCCATCCGTGACCCCTCGGCCGTCGGGGAAACTAGCGGGGGGCCAGATACGCAGTATTTT. It translates to CAIRDPSAVGETSGGPDTQYF.

This chain connects TRBV2 to TRBJ1-2, with D perhaps TRBD1 (5 bases). The length of the CDR3 is 12 residues. Germline CDR1 is SNHLY and CDR2 is FYNNEI. With 1 base removed from V and 8 bases from J, the gap between germline ends came to 8 bases. The CDR3 loop reads CASSEEAGGYTF. CDR3 bases: TGTGCCAGCAGTGAAGAAGCAGGGGGCTACACCTTC.

This sequence joins TRBV19 and TRBJ2-7; 9 bases match TRBD1. The V segment lost 5 bases and the J segment 4 bases; nucleotides outside the gene matches: 9. The CDR3 covers 15 residues. From germline, CDR1 is LNHDA and CDR2 SQIVND (reference sequence). CDR3 loop: CASSDPGQGSYEQYF. The CDR3 DNA reads as TGTGCCAGTAGTGACCCGGGACAGGGCTCGTACGAGCAGTACTTC.

This clone has only one observation. The chain has TRBV5-4 and TRBJ2-5, with a tentative D call TRBD1 (5 bases). Per the germline V gene, CDR1 is SGHNT and CDR2 is YYREEE (reference sequence). V was trimmed by 0 bases and J by 5 bases, leaving 11 bases between them. This CDR3 contains 14 residues. CDR3 nucleotide sequence: TGTGCCAGCAGCTTGGTTACAGGTTCGGAGACCCAGTACTTC. It yields the protein CASSLVTGSETQYF.

The rearrangement links TRBV19 to TRBJ1-4, with TRBD1 identical over 8 bases. Germline CDR1 is LNHDA and CDR2 is SQIVND (reference sequence). The CDR3 has 16 amino acids. V lost 3 bases and J lost 7; bases outside the gene matches: 10. The CDR3 sequence: CASSIGSVRGLEKLFF. The CDR3 bases are TGTGCCAGTAGTATTGGGTCCGTCAGGGGGCTTGAAAAACTGTTTTTT.

The chain carries TRBV4-1 and TRBJ1-2; D might be TRBD1 (6 bases). Germline CDR1 reads MGHRA; CDR2 reads YSYEKL. Trimming shortened V by 0 bases and J by 8 bases, and 22 bases separated the two germline ends. The CDR3 consists of 17 residues. CDR3 residues: CASSQESAGTGSQGYTF. Written as DNA, the CDR3 is TGCGCCAGCAGCCAAGAATCTGCAGGAACAGGGTCACAGGGCTACACCTTC.

This sequence joins TRBV4-1 and TRBJ2-6, with D possibly matching TRBD2 (6 bases). CDR1 and CDR2 (germline): MGHRA, YSYEKL. The length of the CDR3 is 17 residues. Trimming removed 5 bases from V and 2 bases from J, with 16 bases in between. CDR3 loop: CASSYSGLLTGANVLTF. CDR3 coding DNA: TGCGCCAGCAGCTACTCGGGACTCTTGACTGGGGCCAACGTCCTGACTTTC.

This clone was seen once. The chain uses TRBV5-1 and TRBJ2-5, with D possibly TRBD2 on 6 matching bases. The J call is in doubt because the DNA end fits TRBJ2-7 better. Germline V gene data show CDR1 as SGHRS and CDR2 as YFSETQ. CDR3 length: 14 amino acids. The CDR3 protein is CASSIGTSIYEQYF. Written as DNA, the CDR3 is TGCGCCAGCAGCATCGGGACTTCAATCTACGAGCAGTACTTC.

This clone occurred a few times. This specimen includes other DNA sequences encoding the same CDR3. This chain links TRBV4-1 with TRBJ1-2, with D possibly being TRBD1 (5 bases). Germline lookup yields CDR1 MGHRA and CDR2 YSYEKL. V was cut by 1 base and J by 6 bases, with 12 bases left in between. The CDR3 totals 14 residues. CDR3 DNA sequence: TGCGCCAGCAGCCAAGTAATTATAGGGGATGGCTACACCTTC. The encoded protein is CASSQVIIGDGYTF.

The chain uses TRBV7-2 and TRBJ1-3; a possible D gene is TRBD1 (5 bases). Trimming took off 2 bases at V and 3 bases at J, with 8 bases between the two ends. Germline lookup yields CDR1 SGHTA and CDR2 FQGNSA. The CDR3 is 14 residues long. CDR3 in DNA: TGTGCCAGCAGCTTACAGGGAGGTGGAAACACCATATATTTT. It encodes CASSLQGGGNTIYF.

This clone is a singleton in its sample. The J gene is TRBJ1-2, the V gene TRBV6-6; a weak D match, TRBD1 (5 bases). The V gene lost 5 bases and the J gene lost 0 bases, with 10 bases spanning the gap. The CDR3 has 14 residues. The germline V gene encodes CDR1 MNHNY and CDR2 SVGAGI (reference sequence). CDR3 DNA sequence: TGTGCCAGCAGTCCAGGGTCAGCTAACTATGGCTACACCTTC. This gives the protein CASSPGSANYGYTF.

This clone was seen only once. The chain is built from TRBV11-3 and TRBJ2-2; D uncertain. Germline-derived CDR1 and CDR2 are SGHNT and YENEEA. The V and J ends lost 1 base and 1 base respectively, with 13 bases between them. The CDR3 has 17 amino acids. In DNA form, the CDR3 reads TGTGCCAGCAGCTTAGGGGTAGCTACCAAGAACACCGGGGAGCTGTTTTTT. Translating it yields CASSLGVATKNTGELFF.

V usage is TRBV27 and J usage is TRBJ1-1, with D tentatively TRBD1 (6 bases). The CDR3 is 12 amino acids. Trimming pared 4 bases from V and 6 bases from J, leaving 9 bases between. Looked up from germline, CDR1 is MNHEY and CDR2 is SMNVEV (reference sequence). The CDR3 loop is CASSSGGPEAFF. The CDR3, as DNA: TGTGCCAGCAGTTCGGGGGGGCCTGAAGCTTTCTTT.

The chain has TRBV6-1 and TRBJ2-7; tentative D call: TRBD2 (6 bases). The CDR3 sequence is 13 residues long. The germline V and J ends were trimmed by 6 bases and 2 bases, with 11 bases remaining between them. In germline, CDR1 is MNHNS, CDR2 SASEGT. The CDR3 region has the DNA TGTGCCAGCAGGCTGGAGGGTACCTACGAGCAGTACGTC. This sequence encodes CASRLEGTYEQYV.

This chain connects TRBV29-1 to TRBJ2-1, with D possibly matching TRBD2 (7 bases). The CDR3 has 14 amino acids. The germline CDR1 and CDR2 sequences are SQVTM and ANQGSEA. Trimming shortened V by 4 bases and J by 3 bases, and 13 bases separated the two germline ends. The CDR3 DNA follows: TGCAGCGTTGTAGGGGGGGCAGGCTACAATGAGCAGTTCTTC. Its protein is CSVVGGAGYNEQFF.

V gene TRBV5-1 combines with J gene TRBJ2-3; TRBD2 agrees at 9 bases. The CDR3 consists of 15 residues. In germline, CDR1 is SGHRS, CDR2 YFSETQ. Trimming removed 0 bases from V and 3 bases from J; junction bases left unmatched: 2. The CDR3 sequence is CASSLGGGVTDTQYF. Written as DNA, the CDR3 is TGCGCCAGCAGCTTGGGCGGGGGGGTTACAGATACGCAGTATTTT.